Described below is a single T cell receptor (beta chain) sequence and its context. The data stem from a study of CD8+CD57+ T cells in acquired aplastic anemia. Study background: Sorted cells (CD4+ and CD8+) yielded DNA amounts that averaged approximately 3 ug.

The J segment lost 6 bases and the V segment lost 4 bases, leaving 9 bases of the junction unmatched. Per the germline V gene, CDR1 is LNHNV and CDR2 is YYDKDF (reference sequence). The CDR3 has 15 amino acids. Both TCR beta VDJ combination and CDR3 sequence profiling were carried out. Genomic DNA was the template for this profiling. One entry per CDR3 protein, called by TCRdb with MiXCR from the reads. The table shows about 160,000 distinct CDR3 sequences, with about two thirds occurring only once. Individuals selected for sequencing had exhibited CD8+CD57+ cell expansion on flow cytometry. Acquired aplastic anemia of severe grade affected all patients.

Material: sorted CD4+, CD8+, or CD8+CD57+ T cells (not recorded which) from PBMCs. The V call is TRBV15, the J call TRBJ2-1, with 7 bases identical to TRBD1. This clonotype originated in a human donor with aplastic anemia. The CDR3 bases are TGTGCCACCAGCAAGGTTACAGGGGTCGCCAATGAGCAGTTCTTC. This sequence encodes CATSKVTGVANEQFF.